A selection of T cell receptor beta chains follows, all from one sample in a study of preoperative IRX-2 immunotherapy in early breast cancer. Data came from immunoSEQ multiplex PCR; TCRdb stores just in-frame clones and leaves some out. This repertoire shows around 95,000 clones, roughly 89% found once; its top ten account for roughly 2%. The material was tumor tissue, obtained after IRX-2 immunotherapy. The source of these receptors is a human donor with breast cancer. Both conserved end residues are part of each CDR3. D genes are given only for firm matches. Clone size is not always given. Where it is, it says once, few, many or a class for expanded clones.

>.|TRBJ2-5|.|15|TRBV18
TGTGCCAGCTCACCACGTGGGACTTCTGTGGAGACCCAGTACTTC
CASSPRGTSVETQYF
>.|TRBJ2-3|few|19|TRBV6-8
TGTGCCAGCCGGGTGGAGATCTTGACTAAAAGTTCTAGCACAGATACGCAGTATTTT
CASRVEILTKSSSTDTQYF
>TRBD2|TRBJ2-1|.|15|TRBV7-6
TGTACCAGCAGCTTAGTAGCGGGAGGGGCCAATGAGCAGTTCTTC
CTSSLVAGGANEQFF
>.|TRBJ1-1|.|16|TRBV18
TGTGCCAGCTCACCCCAGAGGAACAGTCCGAACACTGAAGCTTTCTTT
CASSPQRNSPNTEAFF
>.|TRBJ2-3|.|15|TRBV29-1
TGCAGCGTTGAGGGATCCGGGACAAGCACAGATACGCAGTATTTT
CSVEGSGTSTDTQYF
>.|TRBJ1-2|once|13|TRBV19
TGTGCCAGTAGTATAGTGGGGGGCCTCGGCTACACCTTC
CASSIVGGLGYTF
>TRBD2|TRBJ2-1|.|14|TRBV29-1
TGCAGCGTTGTTCTAGCGGGAGTCTACAATGAGCAGTTCTTC
CSVVLAGVYNEQFF
>.|TRBJ1-5|.|12|TRBV6-8
TGTGCCAGCAGTTTCCTGAATCAGCCCCAGCATTTT
CASSFLNQPQHF
>TRBD1|TRBJ1-2|.|15|TRBV19
TGTGCCAGTAGCCTGGTAGGGACAGGGGACTATGGCTACACCTTC
CASSLVGTGDYGYTF
>.|TRBJ1-4|few|16|TRBV6-8
TGTGCCAGCAGTGATCTAGAGGGGTGGATGGGTGAAAAACTGTTTTTT
CASSDLEGWMGEKLFF
>.|TRBJ2-3|.|14|TRBV7-7
TGTGCCAGCAGCGCGACGGGGGCGGGGGATACGCAGTATTTT
CASSATGAGDTQYF
>.|TRBJ1-5|.|14|TRBV10-3
TGTGCCATCAGTGAGGCGGAAGGGGCGAAAAACCAGCATTTT
CAISEAEGAKNQHF
>.|TRBJ2-1|.|16|TRBV11-3
TGTGCCAGCAGCCCCTTAGGGGGTAGATACTACAATGAGCAGTTCTTC
CASSPLGGRYYNEQFF
>.|TRBJ1-2|.|14|TRBV7-7
TGTGCCAGCAGCCTAGGATCGGGGGGCTATGGCTACACCTTC
CASSLGSGGYGYTF
>.|TRBJ1-1|once|14|TRBV18
TGTGCCAGCTCACCAACCTATTTATCCACTGAAGCTTTCTTT
CASSPTYLSTEAFF
>.|TRBJ2-7|once|14|TRBV28
TGTGCCAGCAGTCCACCAGTAGGATCCTACGAGCAGTACTTC
CASSPPVGSYEQYF
>.|TRBJ1-1|.|15|TRBV29-1
TGCAGCGTTGGTTCCGGGGCAGGCTTGAACACTGAAGCTTTCTTT
CSVGSGAGLNTEAFF
>.|TRBJ1-3|.|14|TRBV19
TGTGCCAGTAGTATAGATGCCGGTGGAAACACCATATATTTT
CASSIDAGGNTIYF
>.|TRBJ1-5|few|15|TRBV10-2
TGCGCCAGCAGGGGGCGGGGGAGAGGCAATCAGCCCCAGCATTTT
CASRGRGRGNQPQHF
>.|TRBJ1-1|.|14|TRBV6-8
TGTGCCAGCAGAGAGACAGGAGGGGGCACTGAAGCTTTCTTT
CASRETGGGTEAFF
>.|TRBJ2-7|.|15|TRBV6-8
TGTGCCAGCAGTTCCAACAGTGGAGGAGGAGGCGAGCAGTACTTC
CASSSNSGGGGEQYF
>.|TRBJ2-2|.|17|TRBV5-1
TGCGCCAGCAGCTCTCACGGACAGAGTCTAAACACCGGGGAGCTGTTTTTT
CASSSHGQSLNTGELFF
>TRBD1|TRBJ1-5|.|17|TRBV28
TGTGCCAGCAGCTGGGGACAGGGTGGTTATAGCAATCAGCCCCAGCATTTT
CASSWGQGGYSNQPQHF
>.|TRBJ1-2|once|14|TRBV28
TGTGCCAGCAGTTTAACAGAACCCGTCTATGGCTACACCTTC
CASSLTEPVYGYTF
>.|TRBJ2-3|.|13|TRBV28
TGTGCCAGCAGTCCCGGAAATCCCTTGCTGATGTATTTT
CASSPGNPLLMYF
>TRBD1|TRBJ1-1|.|14|TRBV6-8
TGTGCCAGCAATCAAACAGGGGGCAGTTCTGAAGCTTTCTTT
CASNQTGGSSEAFF
>.|TRBJ1-5|.|14|TRBV18
TGTGCCAGCTCACCCAGCGAGAGTGGTCAGCCCCAGCATTTT
CASSPSESGQPQHF
>TRBD1|TRBJ2-5|.|17|TRBV15
TGTGCCACCAGCAGGGGGTCCAAGACAGGGGGCACGGAGACCCAGTACTTC
CATSRGSKTGGTETQYF
>.|TRBJ2-2|few|13|TRBV6-8
TGTGCCAGCAGCCCGGGGGCCACCGGGGAGCTGTTTTTT
CASSPGATGELFF
>.|TRBJ2-1|.|15|TRBV15
TGTGCCACCAGCAGAGATCGCGGATCTTACAATGAGCAGTTCTTC
CATSRDRGSYNEQFF
>TRBD1|TRBJ1-4|.|16|TRBV23-1
TGCGCCAGCAGCCCGGACCGGGGACAGCTAAATGAAAAACTGTTTTTT
CASSPDRGQLNEKLFF
>.|TRBJ1-2|.|13|TRBV19
TGTGCCAGTACCCCCCAGGCGGCCTATGGCTACACCTTC
CASTPQAAYGYTF
>.|TRBJ2-3|.|14|TRBV6-8
TGTGCCATCGGCAGGGGACGAAGCACAGATACGCAGTATTTT
CAIGRGRSTDTQYF
>.|TRBJ2-3|.|17|TRBV1
TGCGCCAGCAGCCAACGGGGACAGGGAACTAGCACAGATACGCAGTATTTT
CASSQRGQGTSTDTQYF
>TRBD1|TRBJ1-2|few|15|TRBV6-8
TGTGCCAGCAGTGATAGGGACAGGGGAGTCTATGGCTACACCTTC
CASSDRDRGVYGYTF
>.|TRBJ1-5|once|13|TRBV18
TGTGCCAGCTCACCTGGAGGAGATCAGCCCCAGCATTTT
CASSPGGDQPQHF
>.|TRBJ2-1|.|14|TRBV6-8
TGTGCCACCTCGGAGACAGGAGCCTACAATGAGCAGTTCTTC
CATSETGAYNEQFF
>.|TRBJ2-6|.|14|TRBV28
TGTGCCAGCAGTAAGGGGGTTGGGGCCAACGTCCTGACTTTC
CASSKGVGANVLTF
>TRBD1|TRBJ1-2|.|13|TRBV12-5
TGTGCTAGTGGTTTGGGGGACAGGGATGGCTACACCTTC
CASGLGDRDGYTF
>.|TRBJ2-1|.|15|TRBV5-1
TGCGCCAGCAGCTTGGAGGCTAGCCAGTACAATGAGCAGTTCTTC
CASSLEASQYNEQFF
>.|TRBJ1-1|.|12|TRBV6-8
TGTGCCATCGGGAAACAGGAGACTGAAGCTTTCTTT
CAIGKQETEAFF
>.|TRBJ1-5|.|15|TRBV7-1
TGTGCCAGCAGCTTAAGGACTACGAGCAATCAGCCCCAGCATTTT
CASSLRTTSNQPQHF
>.|TRBJ1-5|.|13|TRBV10-1
TGCGCCAGCATTGCCAGGCTGGATCAGCCCCAGCATTTT
CASIARLDQPQHF
>.|TRBJ1-1|.|15|TRBV6-8
TGTGCCAGCAGTTCCCCGACAGATATGAACACTGAAGCTTTCTTT
CASSSPTDMNTEAFF
>TRBD2|TRBJ2-7|.|15|TRBV28
TGTGCCAGCCCCCTAAGGGTCAGGGCGGGAGACGAGCAGTACTTC
CASPLRVRAGDEQYF
>.|TRBJ2-2|.|16|TRBV5-1
TGCGCCAGCAGCTCTGACGGGGGCCAATTGAATGGGGAGCTGTTTTTT
CASSSDGGQLNGELFF
>.|TRBJ1-2|.|15|TRBV6-8
TGTGCCAGCAGCCCCATTTCCGACGGATACTATGGCTACACCTTC
CASSPISDGYYGYTF
>TRBD1|TRBJ2-2|.|14|TRBV11-1
TGTGCTAGCGGCCGGGACAGGGTCACCGGGGAGCTGTTTTTT
CASGRDRVTGELFF
>.|TRBJ2-6|.|15|TRBV19
TGTGCCAGTAAGGTCCAGCCCTCTGGGGCCAACGTCCTGACTTTC
CASKVQPSGANVLTF
>.|TRBJ1-6|.|15|TRBV18
TGTGCCAGCTCACCGGGGGCCTCCTATAATTCACCCCTCCACTTT
CASSPGASYNSPLHF
>.|TRBJ1-5|.|13|TRBV19
TGTGCCACAGCAAGGGATAGCAATCAGCCCCAGCATTTT
CATARDSNQPQHF
>TRBD1|TRBJ2-7|.|15|TRBV5-1
TGCGCCAGCAGCTTTACCGGGACAGGGTCGCACGAGCAGTACTTC
CASSFTGTGSHEQYF
>TRBD1|TRBJ2-1|.|15|TRBV7-8
TGTGCCAGCATATCACCCGGGACAGGGTCCAATGAGCAGTTCTTC
CASISPGTGSNEQFF
>TRBD1|TRBJ1-2|.|13|TRBV14
TGTGCCAGCAGCCCCCAACAGGGGACTGGCTACACCTTC
CASSPQQGTGYTF